A single sample gave rise to the 28 T cell receptor beta chains below, sequenced in a study of blood T cell repertoires in COVID-19. Data came from immunoSEQ multiplex PCR; TCRdb stores just in-frame clones and leaves some out. The sample holds 110,000 or so clones, approximately 90% seen once. Sequencing was carried out using peripheral blood. The receptors shown here come from a woman in her 50s with acute or convalescent COVID-19.

The rearrangement joins TRBV18 to TRBJ1-5; possibly TRBD1 for D (6 bases). Germline CDR1 is KGHSH and CDR2 is LQKENI. The CDR3 covers 17 residues. V lost 1 base, J lost 3 bases, and 16 bases lay in between. The CDR3 bases are TGTGCCAGCTCACCACGACAGGCTTTGGGTACCAATCAGCCCCAGCATTTT. This codes for CASSPRQALGTNQPQHF.

The rearrangement joins TRBV11-3 to TRBJ2-1; 7 bases fit TRBD2. The V and J ends lost 3 bases and 5 bases, in that order; junction bases with no gene match: 7. This CDR3 is 15 amino acids long. Germline lookup yields CDR1 SGHNT and CDR2 YENEEA. The CDR3 bases are TGTGCCAGCAGCTTTGGGGGGGAGCCAAACAATGAGCAGTTCTTC. Protein: CASSFGGEPNNEQFF.

This clone has just one count. This chain links TRBV27 with TRBJ2-7, with 8 bases aligning to TRBD2. J was trimmed by 5 bases and V by 5 bases; bases with no gene match: 11. CDR1 MNHEY and CDR2 SMNVEV come from the germline V gene (reference sequence). CDR3 length: 15 amino acids. The CDR3 region is CASSLRVAGWDEQYF. DNA of the CDR3: TGTGCCAGCAGTCTTCGGGTAGCGGGGTGGGACGAGCAGTACTTC.

This clone was seen more than once but under ten times. J is TRBJ1-2 and V is TRBV6-5; D unclear. Trimming shortened V by 3 bases and J by 8 bases, and 13 bases separated the two germline ends. This CDR3 contains 13 residues. Per the germline V gene, CDR1 is MNHEY and CDR2 is SVGAGI. The CDR3 protein is CASSYSTGKGYTF. The DNA of the CDR3 is TGTGCCAGCAGTTATTCGACGGGGAAAGGCTACACCTTC.

The table lists this clone with a count of one. The chain carries TRBV5-1 and TRBJ1-2, with D possibly matching TRBD1 (5 bases). V lost 0 bases to trimming and J lost 6 bases, with 21 bases between them. CDR1 is SGHRS and CDR2 is YFSETQ in the germline V gene. This CDR3 is built from 17 residues. This chain's CDR3 is CASSLVPLSTPGHGYTF. CDR3 DNA sequence: TGCGCCAGCAGCTTGGTTCCATTATCGACTCCAGGGCATGGCTACACCTTC.

The chain joins TRBV15 to TRBJ2-1; D perhaps matches TRBD2 (5 bases). V shed 0 bases and J shed 1 base, with 10 bases lying between them. The germline V gene encodes CDR1 LNHNV and CDR2 YYDKDF (reference sequence). This CDR3 contains 16 residues. The chain's CDR3 is CATSRDLGESYNEQFF. DNA for the CDR3: TGTGCCACCAGCAGAGATTTGGGAGAGTCCTACAATGAGCAGTTCTTC.

This clone has just a few counts. This chain uses TRBV6-5 with TRBJ2-2; 7 bases fit TRBD2. Germline trimming cut 6 bases from V and 6 bases from J; bases unmatched to any gene: 10. The CDR3 is 15 residues long. CDR1 and CDR2 from the germline V gene are MNHEY and SVGAGI. As DNA, the CDR3 is TGTGCCAGCAGCAACGGGAGAGCGGGGCCCGGGGAGCTGTTTTTT. Its translation: CASSNGRAGPGELFF.

This clone was observed once. The rearrangement uses TRBV7-9 and TRBJ2-7, with TRBD1 identical over 9 bases. CDR1 is SEHNR, CDR2 FQNEAQ, per germline (reference sequence). The CDR3 runs to 15 residues. Trimming at V came to 5 bases and at J to 0 bases, leaving 5 bases not matched to a gene. The CDR3 nucleotides are TGTGCCAGCAGCCCGGGACAGGGAACCTCCTACGAGCAGTACTTC. Its translation: CASSPGQGTSYEQYF.

This chain connects TRBV11-2 to TRBJ1-5, with 8 nucleotides matching TRBD1. V shed 0 bases and J 6 bases; nucleotides not matched to a gene: 7. The CDR3 is 16 residues long. Germline values: CDR1 SGHAT, CDR2 FQNNGV. CDR3 in amino acids: CASSLDWTGSGQPQHF. Here the CDR3 DNA reads TGTGCCAGCAGCTTAGATTGGACAGGGTCAGGTCAGCCCCAGCATTTT.

The rearrangement joins TRBV15 to TRBJ2-2; D remains ambiguous. The CDR3 has 14 residues. V lost 5 bases and J 1 base, leaving 8 bases between the germline ends. Looked up from germline, CDR1 is LNHNV and CDR2 is YYDKDF (reference sequence). The CDR3 region is CATSLLQNTGELFF. DNA for the CDR3: TGTGCCACCAGCCTACTTCAGAACACCGGGGAGCTGTTTTTT.

The DNA for the CDR3 is TGCGCCAGCAGCCCGGGAGTATTTAATGAAAAACTGTTTTTT. Encoded protein: CASSPGVFNEKLFF. The V call is TRBV4-3, the J call TRBJ1-4, with D unresolved. The V gene lost 4 bases and the J gene lost 4 bases, with 10 bases spanning the gap. Germline CDR1 and CDR2: LGHNA and YSLEER. This CDR3 is built from 14 residues.

This clone was recorded at least ten times. The J gene is TRBJ1-2, the V gene TRBV6-2 or TRBV6-3, with D tentatively TRBD1 (6 bases). The V end was cut by 6 bases, the J end by 4 bases, with 18 bases between. Germline V gene lookup returns CDR1 MNHEY and CDR2 SVGEGT. CDR3 length equals 15 residues. The CDR3 DNA reads as TGTGCCAGCAGCTCCGGGACACCCGTCCCCTATGGCTACACCTTC. Translation gives CASSSGTPVPYGYTF.

The rearrangement links TRBV12-5 to TRBJ2-2, with D unresolved. Germline CDR1 is LGHNT and CDR2 is FRNRAP. The V and J ends lost 4 bases and 5 bases respectively, with 8 bases between them. The CDR3 covers 13 residues. The CDR3 DNA sequence: TGTGCTAGTGGTTCTTCTCTGACCGGGGAGCTGTTTTTT. Its protein is CASGSSLTGELFF.

The V call is TRBV19, the J call TRBJ1-4; TRBD1 aligns across 8 bases. The CDR3 is 16 residues long. Germline lookup yields CDR1 LNHDA and CDR2 SQIVND (reference sequence). V shed 4 bases, J shed 0 bases, and the junction held 4 bases outside the gene matches. The CDR3 loop reads CASSTDREATNEKLFF. The DNA for the CDR3 is TGTGCCAGTAGTACGGACAGGGAAGCAACTAATGAAAAACTGTTTTTT. Full variable domain (rest looked up from reference TRBV19 and TRBJ1-4): DGGITQSPKYLFRKEGQNVTLSCEQNLNHDAMYWYRQDPGQGLRLIYYSQIVNDFQKGDIAEGYSVSREKKESFPLTVTSAQKNPTAFYLCASSTDREATNEKLFFGSGTQLSVL.

The chain is built from TRBV5-4 and TRBJ2-3, with no clear D. CDR1 is SGHNT and CDR2 is YYREEE in the germline V gene (reference sequence). The V end was cut by 0 bases, the J end by 6 bases, with 8 bases between. This CDR3 has 13 residues. In DNA form, the CDR3 reads TGTGCCAGCAGCTTGGGAGCCTGGGATACGCAGTATTTT. Its translation: CASSLGAWDTQYF. Filled out from reference TRBV5-4 and TRBJ2-3, the complete variable domain reads ETGVTQSPTHLIKTRGQQVTLRCSSQSGHNTVSWYQQALGQGPQFIFQYYREEENGRGNFPPRFSGLQFPNYSSELNVNALELDDSALYLCASSLGAWDTQYFGPGTRLTVL.

The rearrangement links TRBV30 to TRBJ1-1; 7 bases match TRBD1. Germline CDR1 GTSNPN, CDR2 SVGIG (reference sequence). The CDR3 spans 15 residues. J gave up 3 bases and V 0 bases, and 7 bases lay outside the gene matches. The CDR3 here is CAWSVGTGAYTEAFF. CDR3 nucleotides: TGTGCCTGGAGTGTAGGAACAGGGGCGTACACTGAAGCTTTCTTT.

Here the CDR3 reads CATSEGTGLRTGELFF. The CDR3 nucleotides are TGTGCCACCAGTGAGGGAACAGGGCTACGAACCGGGGAGCTGTTTTTT. This chain connects TRBV24-1 to TRBJ2-2; D perhaps matches TRBD1 (6 bases). Trimming cost V 4 bases and J 5 bases, with 16 bases left between them. The CDR3 totals 16 residues. Germline CDR1 and CDR2: KGHDR and SFDVKD.

This clone has just one count. V and J are TRBV18 and TRBJ1-1; 8 positions match TRBD1. V dropped 5 bases and J dropped 5; count of bases not matched to a gene: 7. CDR3 length: 14 residues. Germline-derived CDR1 and CDR2 are KGHSH and LQKENI. CDR3 residues: CASSSGGSGTEAFF. CDR3 in DNA: TGTGCCAGCTCATCAGGGGGCAGTGGGACTGAAGCTTTCTTT.

The chain combines TRBV4-1 with TRBJ1-1, with 7 positions matching TRBD1. This CDR3 region has 12 residues. Germline V gene lookup returns CDR1 MGHRA and CDR2 YSYEKL. Trimming removed 4 bases from V and 11 bases from J; junction bases left unmatched: 7. The CDR3: CASSPNGRGAFF. CDR3 nucleotide sequence: TGCGCCAGCAGCCCTAACGGCAGGGGGGCTTTCTTT.

The V gene is TRBV6-1, the J gene TRBJ1-6, with D possibly being TRBD1 (5 bases). V lost 2 bases and J 6 bases, leaving 17 bases between the germline ends. The germline gives CDR1 MNHNS, CDR2 SASEGT. CDR3 length: 17 residues. This chain's CDR3 is CASSESAAGRGNSPLHF. Here the CDR3 DNA reads TGTGCCAGCAGTGAATCCGCTGCTGGGAGGGGTAATTCACCCCTCCACTTT.

CDR3 nucleotide sequence: TGTGCCAGCAGTGAGTTGGCCCTCGAAGCTTTCTTT. The encoded protein is CASSELALEAFF. The V and J genes are TRBV6-1 and TRBJ1-1; D is undetermined. The V gene's germline CDR1 is MNHNS and CDR2 SASEGT. V lost 3 bases to trimming and J lost 8 bases, with 10 bases between them. CDR3 length: 12 amino acids.

The CDR3 region is CATREGQKETQYF. In DNA, the CDR3 is TGTGCCACCAGGGAGGGACAGAAAGAGACCCAGTACTTC. This chain joins TRBV24-1 and TRBJ2-5; TRBD1 might be the D (7 bases). Trimming stripped 7 bases from V and 3 bases from J, with 11 bases between. The CDR3 totals 13 residues. Germline V gene sequence: CDR1 KGHDR, CDR2 SFDVKD.

The chain links TRBV7-9 to TRBJ2-2; the D gene is possibly TRBD1 (6 bases). From germline, CDR1 is SEHNR and CDR2 FQNEAQ (reference sequence). V was cut by 6 bases and J by 3 bases, with 14 bases left in between. The CDR3 spans 15 residues. The CDR3 sequence is CASRRQAWDTGELFF. The CDR3 nucleotides are TGTGCCAGCAGAAGACAGGCCTGGGACACCGGGGAGCTGTTTTTT.

This chain links TRBV19 with TRBJ1-2, with TRBD1 as a possible D gene (6 bases). This CDR3 is built from 12 residues. Trimming took 9 bases from V and 6 from J, leaving 14 bases between them. The germline V gene has CDR1 LNHDA and CDR2 SQIVND (reference sequence). The CDR3 region is CASSTGPNGYTF. Here the CDR3 DNA reads TGTGCCAGCAGCACAGGGCCAAATGGCTACACCTTC. Together with reference TRBV19 and TRBJ1-2, the CDR3 gives the full variable domain: DGGITQSPKYLFRKEGQNVTLSCEQNLNHDAMYWYRQDPGQGLRLIYYSQIVNDFQKGDIAEGYSVSREKKESFPLTVTSAQKNPTAFYLCASSTGPNGYTFGSGTRLTVV.

The genes are TRBV5-6 and TRBJ2-7, with D hard to call. Germline loops: CDR1 SGHDT, CDR2 YYEEEE. Deletions cut 2 bases from V and 2 bases from J, with 11 bases between. The CDR3 is made up of 14 amino acids. DNA for the CDR3: TGTGCCAGCAGCTTCACGTTACAAACCTACGAGCAGTACTTC. It codes for CASSFTLQTYEQYF. Drawing the rest from reference TRBV5-6 and TRBJ2-7, the complete variable domain is DAGVTQSPTHLIKTRGQQVTLRCSPKSGHDTVSWYQQALGQGPQFIFQYYEEEERQRGNFPDRFSGHQFPNYSSELNVNALLLGDSALYLCASSFTLQTYEQYFGPGTRLTVT.

This chain uses TRBV14 with TRBJ1-1; maybe TRBD1 (5 bases). CDR1 is SGHDN and CDR2 is FVKESK in the germline V gene. The CDR3 length is 14 residues. The V gene lost 1 base and the J gene lost 1 base, with 7 bases spanning the gap. This CDR3 is CASSQVGGNTEAFF. The DNA for the CDR3 is TGTGCCAGCAGCCAAGTCGGGGGGAACACTGAAGCTTTCTTT.

The V gene is TRBV3-1 (or the pseudogene TRBV3-2), the J gene TRBJ1-2; D gene unclear. V gave up 4 bases and J gave up 8 bases, with 11 bases separating them. This CDR3 has 12 amino acids. Germline V CDR1 and CDR2: LGHDT, YNNKEL (reference sequence). This CDR3 reads CASSPGRYGYTF. CDR3 in DNA: TGTGCCAGCAGCCCCGGGAGATACGGCTACACCTTC.

This clone has only a few counts. The chain uses TRBV9 and TRBJ2-1; D remains unclear. Germline V gene data show CDR1 as SGDLS and CDR2 as YYNGEE. V lost 0 bases to trimming and J lost 9 bases, with 10 bases between them. There are 13 residues in the CDR3. This chain's CDR3 is CASSVGGSGEQFF. DNA for the CDR3: TGTGCCAGCAGCGTAGGTGGTTCGGGTGAGCAGTTCTTC.